The present entry profiles one T cell receptor (beta chain) with its context. These data originate in a study of blood T cell repertoires in COVID-19. Looking at the study overall: Nucleic acid was either cDNA or gDNA, and it came from T cells, B-cell-depleted T cells, or PBMCs.

Original processing notes: Estimates of nucleated cell counts were drawn from the amplification of reference gene primers. This table comes from immunoSEQ multiplex PCR, and its TCRdb copy is limited to in-frame clones, with some not included. The D gene and trimming were derived from the DNA, and the V and J assignments and clone size from that table. The data show around 140,000 clones, 78% seen once. Participants' reported clinical history set cohort assignment. Cohort 3 donors were reported recovered after two negative PCRs, clearance, or symptom resolution. With V trimmed by 6 bases and J by 3 bases, 10 bases remained unmatched. Germline V gene lookup returns CDR1 SNHLY and CDR2 FYNNEI. This CDR3 contains 15 residues.

This clonotype originated in a woman in her forties or fifties who had recovered from COVID-19. The chain couples TRBV2 to TRBJ2-7; the match to TRBD1 covers 8 bases. The sequenced material came from PBMCs or T cells enriched from blood (not recorded which). The CDR3 DNA follows: TGTGCCAGCAGGGCAGGGGGCCGCGTAAGCTACGAGCAGTACTTC. It encodes CASRAGGRVSYEQYF.